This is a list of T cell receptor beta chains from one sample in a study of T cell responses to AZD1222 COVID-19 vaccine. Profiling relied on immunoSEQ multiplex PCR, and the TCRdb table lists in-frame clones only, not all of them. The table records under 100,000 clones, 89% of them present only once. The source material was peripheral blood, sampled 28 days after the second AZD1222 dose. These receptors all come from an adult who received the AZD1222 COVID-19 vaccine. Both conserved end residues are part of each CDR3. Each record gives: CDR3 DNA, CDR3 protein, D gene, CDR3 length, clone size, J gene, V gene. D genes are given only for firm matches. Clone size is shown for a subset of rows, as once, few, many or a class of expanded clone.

CDR3 DNA: TGTGCCAGCAGCTTAAGCGGGGGGGATCAACAAGAGACCCAGTACTTC
CDR3 protein: CASSLSGGDQQETQYF
D gene: TRBD2
CDR3 length: 16
clone size: NA
J gene: TRBJ2-5
V gene: TRBV7-3

CDR3 DNA: TGTGCCAGCAGCGCAGGGACAGGGGGCAATGAGCAGTTCTTC
CDR3 protein: CASSAGTGGNEQFF
D gene: TRBD1
CDR3 length: 14
clone size: NA
J gene: TRBJ2-1
V gene: TRBV7-6

CDR3 DNA: TGTGCCAGCAGTCCTAGCGGGGGGGAATACACAGATACGCAGTATTTT
CDR3 protein: CASSPSGGEYTDTQYF
D gene: TRBD2
CDR3 length: 16
clone size: NA
J gene: TRBJ2-3
V gene: TRBV27

CDR3 DNA: TGTGCCAGCTCACCACCGGCCTTCGGGAACACCATATATTTT
CDR3 protein: CASSPPAFGNTIYF
D gene: NA
CDR3 length: 14
clone size: NA
J gene: TRBJ1-3
V gene: TRBV18

CDR3 DNA: TGTGCCAGCAGCGTAAGCGGACAGATCAATCAGCCCCAGCATTTT
CDR3 protein: CASSVSGQINQPQHF
D gene: NA
CDR3 length: 15
clone size: NA
J gene: TRBJ1-5
V gene: TRBV9

CDR3 DNA: TGCGCCAGCAGCACGACTAGCGGGGGTGACAATGAGCAGTTCTTC
CDR3 protein: CASSTTSGGDNEQFF
D gene: TRBD2
CDR3 length: 15
clone size: NA
J gene: TRBJ2-1
V gene: TRBV5-1

CDR3 DNA: TGTGCCAGCAGTAGCATCGGGGGTGGCTACACCTTC
CDR3 protein: CASSSIGGGYTF
D gene: NA
CDR3 length: 12
clone size: NA
J gene: TRBJ1-2
V gene: TRBV27

CDR3 DNA: TGTGCCAGCAGCCCAATCGGGACAGCCGCTAACTATGGCTACACCTTC
CDR3 protein: CASSPIGTAANYGYTF
D gene: TRBD1
CDR3 length: 16
clone size: once
J gene: TRBJ1-2
V gene: TRBV5-8

CDR3 DNA: TGTGCCACCTCAGGTTCAGTCTCCAATCAGCCCCAGCATTTT
CDR3 protein: CATSGSVSNQPQHF
D gene: NA
CDR3 length: 14
clone size: NA
J gene: TRBJ1-5
V gene: TRBV15

CDR3 DNA: TGTGCCAGCAGTTTAGGGACAACCTATGGCTACACCTTC
CDR3 protein: CASSLGTTYGYTF
D gene: NA
CDR3 length: 13
clone size: NA
J gene: TRBJ1-2
V gene: TRBV28

CDR3 DNA: TGTGCCAGCAGATCCCCCATGGTAGCGGGACATTTTGAGACCCAGTACTTC
CDR3 protein: CASRSPMVAGHFETQYF
D gene: TRBD2
CDR3 length: 17
clone size: NA
J gene: TRBJ2-5
V gene: TRBV7-2

CDR3 DNA: TGTGCCAGCAGAGACCCAGGGGGTTGGGATGAAAAACTGTTTTTT
CDR3 protein: CASRDPGGWDEKLFF
D gene: TRBD1
CDR3 length: 15
clone size: NA
J gene: TRBJ1-4
V gene: TRBV6-6

CDR3 DNA: TGTGCCATCAGGGACTATGAGGTAGATACGCAGTATTTT
CDR3 protein: CAIRDYEVDTQYF
D gene: NA
CDR3 length: 13
clone size: NA
J gene: TRBJ2-3
V gene: TRBV10-3

CDR3 DNA: TGTGCCAGCTCACCGGGACTAGCGGGGGTTTGGAACACAGATACGCAGTATTTT
CDR3 protein: CASSPGLAGVWNTDTQYF
D gene: TRBD2
CDR3 length: 18
clone size: NA
J gene: TRBJ2-3
V gene: TRBV18

CDR3 DNA: TGTGCCAGCAGCGCTAGTAGGGGGCTAACTAATGAAAAACTGTTTTTT
CDR3 protein: CASSASRGLTNEKLFF
D gene: TRBD1
CDR3 length: 16
clone size: NA
J gene: TRBJ1-4
V gene: TRBV9

CDR3 DNA: TGTGCCATCAGTGTCTCTTCGGGGGGGCCCCTCAACACCGGGGAGCTGTTTTTT
CDR3 protein: CAISVSSGGPLNTGELFF
D gene: TRBD2
CDR3 length: 18
clone size: NA
J gene: TRBJ2-2
V gene: TRBV10-3

CDR3 DNA: TGTGCCAGCAGTTACTCGAGTCGCTACAATGAGCAGTTCTTC
CDR3 protein: CASSYSSRYNEQFF
D gene: NA
CDR3 length: 14
clone size: NA
J gene: TRBJ2-1
V gene: TRBV6-2/TRBV6-3

CDR3 DNA: TGTGCCAGCAGCGTTGGGACAGGCACTAGCACAGATACGCAGTATTTT
CDR3 protein: CASSVGTGTSTDTQYF
D gene: TRBD1
CDR3 length: 16
clone size: NA
J gene: TRBJ2-3
V gene: TRBV9

CDR3 DNA: TGCGCCAGCAGCTTCTATCCGGGAGAGGTTGGGGAGCTGTTTTTT
CDR3 protein: CASSFYPGEVGELFF
D gene: NA
CDR3 length: 15
clone size: NA
J gene: TRBJ2-2
V gene: TRBV5-1

CDR3 DNA: TGTGCCAGCAGCTTAATGGGGCGCGGTGGTAATCAGCCCCAGCATTTT
CDR3 protein: CASSLMGRGGNQPQHF
D gene: NA
CDR3 length: 16
clone size: few
J gene: TRBJ1-5
V gene: TRBV7-2

CDR3 DNA: TGTGCCAGCAGCTTGGAGGCAACCTCTAATGAAAAACTGTTTTTT
CDR3 protein: CASSLEATSNEKLFF
D gene: NA
CDR3 length: 15
clone size: NA
J gene: TRBJ1-4
V gene: TRBV5-4

CDR3 DNA: TGTGCCAGCAGCCCGGGACACCCCCTCGTAGACTATGGCTACACCTTC
CDR3 protein: CASSPGHPLVDYGYTF
D gene: NA
CDR3 length: 16
clone size: NA
J gene: TRBJ1-2
V gene: TRBV7-2